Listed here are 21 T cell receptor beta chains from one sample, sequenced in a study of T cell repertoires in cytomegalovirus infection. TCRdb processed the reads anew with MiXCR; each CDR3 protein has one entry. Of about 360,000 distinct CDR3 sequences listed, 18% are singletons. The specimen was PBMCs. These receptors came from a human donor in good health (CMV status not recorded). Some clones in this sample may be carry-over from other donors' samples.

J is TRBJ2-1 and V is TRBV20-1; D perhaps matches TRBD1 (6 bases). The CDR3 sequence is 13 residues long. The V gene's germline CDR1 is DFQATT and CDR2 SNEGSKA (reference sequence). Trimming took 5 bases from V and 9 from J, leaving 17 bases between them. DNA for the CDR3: TGCAGTGCTGGGGGACACCCACGGGGTGAGCAGTTCTTC. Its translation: CSAGGHPRGEQFF.

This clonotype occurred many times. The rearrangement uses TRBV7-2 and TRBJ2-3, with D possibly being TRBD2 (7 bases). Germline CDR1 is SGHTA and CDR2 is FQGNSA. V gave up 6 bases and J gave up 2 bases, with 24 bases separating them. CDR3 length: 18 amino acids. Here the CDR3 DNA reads TGTGCCAGCAGTCCCTCCCGGAGGGGGGGGGGGATCACAGATACGCAGTATTTT. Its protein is CASSPSRRGGGITDTQYF.

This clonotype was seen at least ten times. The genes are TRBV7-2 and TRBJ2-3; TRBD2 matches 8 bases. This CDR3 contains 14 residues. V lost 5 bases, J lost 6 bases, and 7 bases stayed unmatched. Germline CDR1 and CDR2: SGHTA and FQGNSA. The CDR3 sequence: CASSLSTSDDTQYF. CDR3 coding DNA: TGTGCCAGCAGCCTCTCGACTAGCGACGATACGCAGTATTTT.

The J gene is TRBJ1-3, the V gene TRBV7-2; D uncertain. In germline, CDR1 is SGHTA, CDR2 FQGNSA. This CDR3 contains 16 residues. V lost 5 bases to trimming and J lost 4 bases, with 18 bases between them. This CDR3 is CASSRGKHTSGNTIYF. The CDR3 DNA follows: TGTGCCAGCAGCCGTGGGAAACACACGTCGGGAAACACCATATATTTT.

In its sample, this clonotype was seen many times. The CDR3 loop reads CASSVQGMDTIYF. CDR3 sequence (DNA): TGTGCCAGCAGTGTACAGGGCATGGACACCATATATTTT. V and J are TRBV6-6 and TRBJ1-3; perhaps TRBD1 as D (6 bases). Between the trimmed V and J ends, which lost 5 bases and 8 bases, there was a span of 13 bases. This CDR3 is 13 amino acids long. CDR1 MNHNY and CDR2 SVGAGI come from the germline V gene (reference sequence).

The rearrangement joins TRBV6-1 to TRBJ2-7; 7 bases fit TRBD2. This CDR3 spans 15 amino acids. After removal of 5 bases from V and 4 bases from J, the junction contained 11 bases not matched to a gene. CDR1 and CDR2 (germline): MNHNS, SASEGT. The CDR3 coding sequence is TGTGCCAGCAGTAGCCCGAGGGCGGGAGTATACGAGCAGTACTTC. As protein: CASSSPRAGVYEQYF.

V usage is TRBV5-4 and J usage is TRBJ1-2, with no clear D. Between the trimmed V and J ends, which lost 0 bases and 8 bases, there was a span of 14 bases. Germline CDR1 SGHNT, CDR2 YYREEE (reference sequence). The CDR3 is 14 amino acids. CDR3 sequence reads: CASSLVIAGAGYTF. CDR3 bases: TGTGCCAGCAGCTTGGTCATTGCTGGAGCGGGCTACACCTTC. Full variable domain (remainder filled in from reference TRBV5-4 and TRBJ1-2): ETGVTQSPTHLIKTRGQQVTLRCSSQSGHNTVSWYQQALGQGPQFIFQYYREEENGRGNFPPRFSGLQFPNYSSELNVNALELDDSALYLCASSLVIAGAGYTFGSGTRLTVV.

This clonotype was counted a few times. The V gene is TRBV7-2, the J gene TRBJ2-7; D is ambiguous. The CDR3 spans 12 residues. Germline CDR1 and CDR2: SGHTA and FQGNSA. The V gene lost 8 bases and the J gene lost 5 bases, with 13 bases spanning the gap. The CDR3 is CASSLVVDEQYF. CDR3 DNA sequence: TGTGCCAGCTCCCTCGTGGTGGACGAGCAGTACTTC.

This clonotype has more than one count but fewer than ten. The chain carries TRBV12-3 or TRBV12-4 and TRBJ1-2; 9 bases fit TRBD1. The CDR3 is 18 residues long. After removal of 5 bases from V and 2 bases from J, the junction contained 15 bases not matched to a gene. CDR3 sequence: CASSSMTGGGWVNYGYTF. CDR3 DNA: TGTGCCAGCAGTAGTATGACAGGGGGTGGGTGGGTAAACTATGGCTACACCTTC.

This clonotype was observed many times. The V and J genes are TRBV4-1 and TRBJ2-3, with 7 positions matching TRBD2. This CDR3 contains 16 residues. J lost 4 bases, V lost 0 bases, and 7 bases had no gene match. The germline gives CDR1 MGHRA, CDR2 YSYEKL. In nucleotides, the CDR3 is TGCGCCAGCAGCCAAGACCGGGAGGAGACGGCAGATACGCAGTATTTT. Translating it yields CASSQDREETADTQYF.

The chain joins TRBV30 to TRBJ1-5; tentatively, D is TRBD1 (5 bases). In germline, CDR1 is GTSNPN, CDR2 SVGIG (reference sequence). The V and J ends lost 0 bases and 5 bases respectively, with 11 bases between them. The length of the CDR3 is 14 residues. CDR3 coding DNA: TGTGCCTGGAGTGTCGGGACGACAGATCAGCCCCAGCATTTT. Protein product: CAWSVGTTDQPQHF.

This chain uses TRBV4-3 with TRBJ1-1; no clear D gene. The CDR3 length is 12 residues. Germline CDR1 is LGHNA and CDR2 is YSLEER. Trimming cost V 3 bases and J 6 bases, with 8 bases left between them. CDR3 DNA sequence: TGCGCCAGCAGCCATACGGGTTCTGAAGCTTTCTTT. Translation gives CASSHTGSEAFF.

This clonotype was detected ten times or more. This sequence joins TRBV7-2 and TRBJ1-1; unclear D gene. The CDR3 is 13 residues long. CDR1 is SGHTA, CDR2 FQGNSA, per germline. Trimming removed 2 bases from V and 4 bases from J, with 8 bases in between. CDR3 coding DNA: TGTGCCAGCAGCTTATATAAGAGCACTGAAGCTTTCTTT. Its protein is CASSLYKSTEAFF.

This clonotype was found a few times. The CDR3 reads CASSHEPFITGDGANVLTF. CDR3 nucleotide sequence: TGTGCCAGCAGCCACGAACCTTTCATCACGGGGGACGGGGCCAACGTCCTGACTTTC. The gene calls are TRBV14 and TRBJ2-6; TRBD2 might be the D (6 bases). Germline V gives CDR1 SGHDN, CDR2 FVKESK. The CDR3 is 19 residues long. The V gene lost 3 bases and the J gene lost 4 bases, with 22 bases spanning the gap. The whole variable domain, filled in from reference TRBV14 and TRBJ2-6, reads EAGVTQFPSHSVIEKGQTVTLRCDPISGHDNLYWYRRVMGKEIKFLLHFVKESKQDESGMPNNRFLAERTGGTYSTLKVQPAELEDSGVYFCASSHEPFITGDGANVLTFGAGSRLTVL.

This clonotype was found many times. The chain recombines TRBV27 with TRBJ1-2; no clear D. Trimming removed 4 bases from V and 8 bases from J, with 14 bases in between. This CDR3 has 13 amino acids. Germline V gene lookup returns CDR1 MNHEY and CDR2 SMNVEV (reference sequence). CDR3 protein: CASSWSPAGGYTF. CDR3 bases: TGTGCCAGCAGTTGGTCCCCCGCGGGAGGCTACACCTTC.

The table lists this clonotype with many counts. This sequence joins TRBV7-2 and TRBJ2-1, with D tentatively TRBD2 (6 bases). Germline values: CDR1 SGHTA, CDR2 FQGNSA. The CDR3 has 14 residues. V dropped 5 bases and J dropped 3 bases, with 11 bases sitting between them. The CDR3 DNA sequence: TGTGCCAGCAGCCCCCAGGGAGGCTACAATGAGCAGTTCTTC. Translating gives CASSPQGGYNEQFF.

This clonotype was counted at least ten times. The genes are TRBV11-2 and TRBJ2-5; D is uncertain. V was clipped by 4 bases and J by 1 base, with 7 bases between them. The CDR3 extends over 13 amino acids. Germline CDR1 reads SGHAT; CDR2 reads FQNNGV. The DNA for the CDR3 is TGTGCCAGCAGCTCGACGGTCCAAGAGACCCAGTACTTC. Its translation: CASSSTVQETQYF.

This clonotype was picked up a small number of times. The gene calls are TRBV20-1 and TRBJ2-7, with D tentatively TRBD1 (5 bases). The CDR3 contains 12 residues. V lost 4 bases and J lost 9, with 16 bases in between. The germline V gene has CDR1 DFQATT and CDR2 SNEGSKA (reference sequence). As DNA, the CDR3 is TGCAGTGCTAAGACAGTAGGAGATGTGCAGTACTTC. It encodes CSAKTVGDVQYF.

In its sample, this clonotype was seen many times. DNA for the CDR3: TGTGCCATCAGTGAGGCCGCCCTGTACAATGAGCAGTTCTTC. It encodes CAISEAALYNEQFF. The chain has TRBV10-3 and TRBJ2-1; no clear D. CDR1 is ENHRY and CDR2 is SYGVKD in the germline V gene. There are 14 residues in the CDR3. The germline V and J ends were trimmed by 2 bases and 4 bases, with 9 bases remaining between them.

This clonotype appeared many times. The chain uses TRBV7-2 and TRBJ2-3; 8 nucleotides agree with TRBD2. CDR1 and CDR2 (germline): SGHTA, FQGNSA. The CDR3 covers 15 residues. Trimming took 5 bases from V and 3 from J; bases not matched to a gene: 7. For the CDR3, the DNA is TGTGCCAGCAGCCCGGCGGGGGGCGGGACAGATACGCAGTATTTT. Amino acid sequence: CASSPAGGGTDTQYF.

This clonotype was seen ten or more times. The CDR3 loop reads CASSYLQGHSYEQYF. The CDR3 DNA is TGTGCCAGCAGTTATCTACAGGGTCACTCCTACGAGCAGTACTTC. The V call is TRBV6-6, the J call TRBJ2-7; D possibly corresponds to TRBD1 (6 bases). The CDR3 has 15 residues. Germline CDR1 and CDR2: MNHNY and SVGAGI (reference sequence). Trimming removed 3 bases at V and 0 bases at J, with 12 bases between.